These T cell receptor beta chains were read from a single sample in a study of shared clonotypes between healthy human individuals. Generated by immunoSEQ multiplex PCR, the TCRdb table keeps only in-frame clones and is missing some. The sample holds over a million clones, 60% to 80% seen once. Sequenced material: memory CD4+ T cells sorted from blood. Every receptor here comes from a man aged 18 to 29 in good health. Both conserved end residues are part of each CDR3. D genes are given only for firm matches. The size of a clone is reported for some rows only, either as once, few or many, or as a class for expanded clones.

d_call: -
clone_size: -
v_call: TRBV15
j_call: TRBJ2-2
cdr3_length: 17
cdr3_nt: TGTGCCACCAGCAGAGATCTCATGGGCGCTGACACCGGGGAGCTGTTTTTT
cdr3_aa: CATSRDLMGADTGELFF

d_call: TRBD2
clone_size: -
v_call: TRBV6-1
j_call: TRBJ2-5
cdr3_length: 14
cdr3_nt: TGTGCCAGCAGTCCGAACCGGGGGGTAGAGACCCAGTACTTC
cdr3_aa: CASSPNRGVETQYF

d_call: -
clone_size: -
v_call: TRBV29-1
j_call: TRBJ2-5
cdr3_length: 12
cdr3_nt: TGCAGCGGCCGACTGGGGGGCGAGACCCAGTACTTC
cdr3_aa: CSGRLGGETQYF

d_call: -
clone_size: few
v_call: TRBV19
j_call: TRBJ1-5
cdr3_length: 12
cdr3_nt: TGTGCCAGTAGTCGGCAGGATCAGCCCCAGCATTTT
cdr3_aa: CASSRQDQPQHF

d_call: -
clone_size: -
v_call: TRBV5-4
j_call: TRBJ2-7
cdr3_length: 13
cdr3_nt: TGTGCCAGCAGCTTACCACAGGGCTACGAGCAGTACTTC
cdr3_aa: CASSLPQGYEQYF

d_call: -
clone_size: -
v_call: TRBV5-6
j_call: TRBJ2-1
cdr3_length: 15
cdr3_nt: TGTGCCAGCAGCTTGAGGCAAGCCTCCTACAATGAGCAGTTCTTC
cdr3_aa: CASSLRQASYNEQFF

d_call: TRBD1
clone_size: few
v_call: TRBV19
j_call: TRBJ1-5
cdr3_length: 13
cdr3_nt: TGTGCCAGTAGTCTCCAGGGGGGACAGCCCCAGCATTTT
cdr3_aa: CASSLQGGQPQHF

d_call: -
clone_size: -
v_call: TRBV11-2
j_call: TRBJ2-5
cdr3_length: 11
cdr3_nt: TGTGCCAGCAGCTATCGAGAGACCCAGTACTTC
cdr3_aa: CASSYRETQYF

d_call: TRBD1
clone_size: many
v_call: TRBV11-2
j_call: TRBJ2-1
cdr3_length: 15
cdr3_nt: TGTGCCAGCAGCTTAGGGGACAGGGCTTACAATGAGCAGTTCTTC
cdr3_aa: CASSLGDRAYNEQFF

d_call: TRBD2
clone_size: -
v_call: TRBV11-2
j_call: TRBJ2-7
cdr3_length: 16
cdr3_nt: TGTGCCAGCAGCTTAGACCTAGCGGGAGGTATGAGGGAGCAGTACTTC
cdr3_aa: CASSLDLAGGMREQYF

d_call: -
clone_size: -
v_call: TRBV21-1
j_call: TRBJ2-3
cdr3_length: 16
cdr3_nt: TGTGCCAGCCCGCCCTCTCGGGGGGGTAGCACAGATACGCAGTATTTT
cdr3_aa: CASPPSRGGSTDTQYF

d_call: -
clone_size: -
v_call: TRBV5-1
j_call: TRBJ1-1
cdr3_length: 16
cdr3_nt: TGCGCCAGCAGCGAAGGGGGGATTCAGTTGAACACTGAAGCTTTCTTT
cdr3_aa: CASSEGGIQLNTEAFF

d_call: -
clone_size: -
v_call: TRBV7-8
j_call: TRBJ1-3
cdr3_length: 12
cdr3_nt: TGTGCCAGCAGCTTAGCCCTGAACACCATATATTTT
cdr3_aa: CASSLALNTIYF

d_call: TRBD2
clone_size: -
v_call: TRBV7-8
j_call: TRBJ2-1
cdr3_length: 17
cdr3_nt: TGTGCCAGCAGCGCCCAATCCGGGACTAGCGCATACAATGAGCAGTTCTTC
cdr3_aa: CASSAQSGTSAYNEQFF

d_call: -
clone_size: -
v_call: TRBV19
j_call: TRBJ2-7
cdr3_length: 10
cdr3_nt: TGTGCCAGTAGCTTGGCCAAGCAGTACTTC
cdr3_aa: CASSLAKQYF

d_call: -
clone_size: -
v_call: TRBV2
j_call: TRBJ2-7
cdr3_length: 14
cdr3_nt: TGTGCCAGCAGTGAAATGCGAGGAGGCTACGAGCAGTACTTC
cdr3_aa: CASSEMRGGYEQYF

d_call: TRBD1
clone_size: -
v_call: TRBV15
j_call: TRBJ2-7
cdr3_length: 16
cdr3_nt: TGTGCCACCAGCAGAGATTGGGGACAGGGGCTATACGAGCAGTACTTC
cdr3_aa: CATSRDWGQGLYEQYF

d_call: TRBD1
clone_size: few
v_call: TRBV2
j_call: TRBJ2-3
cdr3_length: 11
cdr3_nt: TGTGCCAGCAGTAGGACAGGGCTTCCGTATTTT
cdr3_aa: CASSRTGLPYF

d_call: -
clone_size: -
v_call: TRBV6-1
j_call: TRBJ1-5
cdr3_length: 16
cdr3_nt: TGTGCCAGCAGTGAAAATGGGGGCGGTGGCAATCAGCCCCAGCATTTT
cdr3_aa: CASSENGGGGNQPQHF

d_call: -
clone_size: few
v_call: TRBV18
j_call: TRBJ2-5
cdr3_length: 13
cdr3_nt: TGTGCCAGCTCACAGACTGTTCAAGAGACCCAGTACTTC
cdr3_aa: CASSQTVQETQYF

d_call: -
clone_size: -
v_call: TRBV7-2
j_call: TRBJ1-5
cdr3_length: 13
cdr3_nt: TGTGCCAGCAGCAAGGGGACGGTAGGTCCCCAGCATTTT
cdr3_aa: CASSKGTVGPQHF

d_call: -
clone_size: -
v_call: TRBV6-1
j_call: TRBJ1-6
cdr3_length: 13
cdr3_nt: TGTGCCAGCAGTACTGGGGCGCGGTCACCCCTCCACTTT
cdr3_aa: CASSTGARSPLHF

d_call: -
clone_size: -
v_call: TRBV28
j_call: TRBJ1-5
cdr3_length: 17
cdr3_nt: TGTGCCAGCAGTTCACCGGGGAGCGGCAGGGCTGGTCAGCCCCAGCATTTT
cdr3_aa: CASSSPGSGRAGQPQHF

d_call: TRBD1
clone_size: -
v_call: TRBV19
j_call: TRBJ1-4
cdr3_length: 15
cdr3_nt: TGTGCCAGTAGTATCCGGACAGGACTTAATGAAAAACTGTTTTTT
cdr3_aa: CASSIRTGLNEKLFF

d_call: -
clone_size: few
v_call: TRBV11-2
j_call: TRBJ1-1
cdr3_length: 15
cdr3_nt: TGTGCCAGCAGCCCTGGTGGCAAAACCATCACTGAAGCTTTCTTT
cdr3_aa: CASSPGGKTITEAFF

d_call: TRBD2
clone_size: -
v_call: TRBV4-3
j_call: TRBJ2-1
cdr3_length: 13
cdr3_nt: TGCGCCAGCCGGACTAGCGGGAGTCCCGAGCAGTTCTTC
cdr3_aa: CASRTSGSPEQFF

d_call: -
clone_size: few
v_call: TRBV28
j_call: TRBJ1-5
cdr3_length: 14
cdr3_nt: TGTGCCAGCAGTTTCCTTGACAACAATCAGCCCCAGCATTTT
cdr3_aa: CASSFLDNNQPQHF

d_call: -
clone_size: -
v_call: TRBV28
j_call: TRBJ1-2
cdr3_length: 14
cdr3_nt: TGTGCCAGTGTCCCCGGACGGATGGGCTATGGCTACACCTTC
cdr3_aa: CASVPGRMGYGYTF

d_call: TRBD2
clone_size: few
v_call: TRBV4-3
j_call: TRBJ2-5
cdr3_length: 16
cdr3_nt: TGCGCCAGCAGCCCCGAGATCGGACTAGAGGGAGAGACCCAGTACTTC
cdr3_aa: CASSPEIGLEGETQYF

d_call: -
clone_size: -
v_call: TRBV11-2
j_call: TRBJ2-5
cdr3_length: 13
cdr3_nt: TGTGCCAGCAGCTTAGCCGGGGTCGGGGCCCAGTACTTC
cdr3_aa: CASSLAGVGAQYF

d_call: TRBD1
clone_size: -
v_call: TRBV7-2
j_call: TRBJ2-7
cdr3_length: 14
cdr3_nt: TGTGCCAGCAGCCCGGGACAGGGGTGGAGGGAGCAGTACTTC
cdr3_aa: CASSPGQGWREQYF

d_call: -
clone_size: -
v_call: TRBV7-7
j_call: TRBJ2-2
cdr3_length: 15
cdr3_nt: TGTGCTAGCAGCTTACGGGACACCAACACCGGGGAGCTGTTTTTT
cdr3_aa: CASSLRDTNTGELFF

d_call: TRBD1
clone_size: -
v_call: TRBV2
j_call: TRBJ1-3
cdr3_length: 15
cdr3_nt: TGTGCCAGCAGTGGAAGACAGGGAACTGGAAACACCATATATTTT
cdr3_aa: CASSGRQGTGNTIYF

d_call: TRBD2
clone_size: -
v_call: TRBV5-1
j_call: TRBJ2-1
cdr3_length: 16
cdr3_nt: TGCGCCAGCAGCCTGGGTAGCGGGGGGATACAGTTGGAGCAGTTCTTC
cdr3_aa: CASSLGSGGIQLEQFF

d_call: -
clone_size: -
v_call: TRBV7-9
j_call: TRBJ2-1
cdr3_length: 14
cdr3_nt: TGTGCCAGCAGCCTCCTCGGGATCTACAATGAGCAGTTCTTC
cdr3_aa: CASSLLGIYNEQFF

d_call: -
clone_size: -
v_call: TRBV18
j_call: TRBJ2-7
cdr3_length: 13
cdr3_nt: TGTGCCAGCTCGCCCGACAGATCCTACGAGCAGTACTTC
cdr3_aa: CASSPDRSYEQYF

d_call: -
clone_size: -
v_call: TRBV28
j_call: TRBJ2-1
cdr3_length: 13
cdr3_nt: TGTGCCAGCATCGAGGAGACCTACAATGAGCAGTTCTTC
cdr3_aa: CASIEETYNEQFF

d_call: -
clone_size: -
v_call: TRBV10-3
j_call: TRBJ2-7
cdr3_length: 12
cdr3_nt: TGTGCCATCAGTGATGAAACCTACGAGCAGTACTTC
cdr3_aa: CAISDETYEQYF

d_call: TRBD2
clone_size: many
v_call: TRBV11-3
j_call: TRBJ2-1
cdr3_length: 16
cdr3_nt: TGTGCCAGCAGCTCCATGACTAGCGGGAGGGAGAATGAGCAGTTCTTC
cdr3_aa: CASSSMTSGRENEQFF